Below, 27 T cell receptor beta chains from the same sample are listed, as sequenced in a study of blood T cells in healthy people across ages. A second PCR, run for about 6 to 11 cycles, used a sample-barcoded 5' primer plus a J-beta primer mix. TCRdb re-called the 5' RACE reads with MiXCR, one entry per CDR3 protein. The sample shows 1,500,000 or so distinct CDR3 sequences, under 55% of them seen only once. The sequenced sample consisted of blood. The receptors stem from a woman under 30 in good health.

The V call is TRBV12-3 or TRBV12-4, the J call TRBJ1-2; D unclear. V gave up 6 bases and J gave up 1 base, with 12 bases separating them. This CDR3 spans 14 amino acids. The CDR3 coding sequence is TGTGCCAGCAGCCGATACCAGGTTAACTATGGCTACACCTTC. As protein: CASSRYQVNYGYTF.

The gene calls are TRBV7-2 and TRBJ2-3; D is ambiguous. The germline CDR1 and CDR2 sequences are SGHTA and FQGNSA. The CDR3 is made up of 12 amino acids. The V gene lost 5 bases and the J gene lost 5 bases, with 8 bases spanning the gap. The CDR3 DNA reads as TGTGCCAGCAGCAAAAACGGAGATACGCAGTATTTT. Translated, it gives CASSKNGDTQYF.

The rearrangement uses TRBV5-6 and TRBJ2-1; 9 positions agree with TRBD1. This CDR3 is 16 amino acids long. Germline lookup yields CDR1 SGHDT and CDR2 YYEEEE. V lost 4 bases and J lost 10; bases outside the gene matches: 15. The CDR3 sequence: CASSLLGQGSSYEQFF. The CDR3 DNA reads TGTGCCAGCAGCCTTTTGGGACAGGGTTCCTCCTACGAGCAGTTCTTC.

A remark on this clonotype: Possible read error: a much larger clone is one base away. In DNA, the CDR3 is TGTGCCAGCAGTTGGGGCGGGACCATAGATACGCAGTATTTT. Translating gives CASSWGGTIDTQYF. This chain joins TRBV12-3 or TRBV12-4 and TRBJ2-3; TRBD2 might be the D (6 bases). CDR3 size: 14 residues. The V gene lost 4 bases and the J gene lost 5 bases, with 13 bases spanning the gap.

The rearrangement links TRBV30 to TRBJ1-2; D call uncertain. V was shortened by 4 bases and J by 0 bases, with 12 bases between the two germline ends. This CDR3 region has 14 residues. CDR1 and CDR2 from the germline V gene are GTSNPN and SVGIG (reference sequence). The CDR3 DNA is TGTGCCTGGACAACGGGGAGAGCTAACTATGGCTACACCTTC. It specifies CAWTTGRANYGYTF.

The rearrangement joins TRBV7-9 to TRBJ2-1; D is possibly TRBD2 (5 bases). The CDR3 consists of 14 residues. Germline values: CDR1 SEHNR, CDR2 FQNEAQ (reference sequence). V lost 2 bases and J lost 6, with 11 bases in between. The CDR3: CASSLQLGPNEQFF. The CDR3 DNA follows: TGTGCCAGCAGCTTACAACTAGGCCCCAATGAGCAGTTCTTC.

This clonotype has at least ten counts. This rearrangement joins TRBV29-1 to TRBJ2-1, with TRBD1 identical over 11 bases. V was pared by 0 bases and J by 0 bases, with 1 base of the junction left unmatched. Germline CDR1 and CDR2: SQVTM and ANQGSEA. The CDR3 contains 16 residues. DNA for the CDR3: TGCAGCGTTGAAGAGGGGACAGGGGGCTCCTACAATGAGCAGTTCTTC. Its translation: CSVEEGTGGSYNEQFF.

The chain recombines TRBV20-1 with TRBJ1-5; no clear D. CDR3 size: 15 residues. V was clipped by 2 bases and J by 2 bases, with 13 bases between them. CDR1 is DFQATT, CDR2 SNEGSKA, per germline (reference sequence). The CDR3 nucleotides are TGCAGTGCTAGACAGGCTCCGAGCGGCAATCAGCCCCAGCATTTT. Amino acids: CSARQAPSGNQPQHF.

For the CDR3, the DNA is TGTGCCAGCAGCTTAGTGGTAGCGGGGCCCTACGAGCAGTACTTC. This translates into CASSLVVAGPYEQYF. The chain combines TRBV7-2 with TRBJ2-7, with 8 bases matching TRBD2. Germline lookup yields CDR1 SGHTA and CDR2 FQGNSA. The CDR3 extends over 15 amino acids. V gave up 1 base and J gave up 2 bases; unmatched junction bases: 4.

V usage is TRBV18 and J usage is TRBJ2-5, with D perhaps TRBD2 (6 bases). Germline assignment: CDR1 KGHSH and CDR2 LQKENI. This CDR3 has 15 amino acids. The ends were cut back, 3 bases at V and 11 bases at J, with 22 bases in the middle. The CDR3 loop reads CASSPIGEALNEQYF. The DNA of the CDR3 is TGTGCCAGCTCACCGATAGGGGAGGCCCTCAATGAGCAGTACTTC.

This clonotype was seen a few times. This chain joins TRBV27 and TRBJ2-1, with D maybe TRBD2 (5 bases). The CDR3 totals 15 residues. Germline V gene data show CDR1 as MNHEY and CDR2 as SMNVEV (reference sequence). With 2 bases removed from V and 3 bases from J, the gap between germline ends came to 11 bases. CDR3 bases: TGTGCCAGCAGTTTAAGCGAGGGCCGCTACAATGAGCAGTTCTTC. Its translation: CASSLSEGRYNEQFF.

The chain uses TRBV29-1 and TRBJ2-3; D might be TRBD1 or TRBD2, each matching 6 bases. The CDR3 runs 14 residues. V lost 8 bases, J lost 6 bases, and 21 bases lay in between. Germline V gene data show CDR1 as SQVTM and CDR2 as ANQGSEA. In nucleotides, the CDR3 is TGCAGCACTGTCAAAGGGGGGCTTTACGATACGCAGTATTTT. It encodes CSTVKGGLYDTQYF.

As regards this clonotype: An end of the junction differs from the germline gene, which may be a read error. This chain joins TRBV14 and TRBJ1-2; D gene unclear. This CDR3 is 15 amino acids long. Per germline, CDR1 SGHDN and CDR2 FVKESK. The DNA for the CDR3 is TGTACCAGCAGCCATCGTAGTCGACCTCAGGATGGCTACACCTTC. This encodes CTSSHRSRPQDGYTF.

The DNA for the CDR3 is TGCAGTGCTGGATTAGCGGGAGGACCTTTAGGTGAGCAGTTCTTC. Protein sequence: CSAGLAGGPLGEQFF. The chain recombines TRBV20-1 with TRBJ2-1; 10 nucleotides agree with TRBD2. V lost 5 bases and J lost 9; bases outside the gene matches: 13. In germline, CDR1 is DFQATT, CDR2 SNEGSKA (reference sequence). The CDR3 covers 15 residues.

The chain links TRBV7-9 to TRBJ2-7; D is ambiguous. V gave up 5 bases and J gave up 2 bases, with 10 bases separating them. CDR1 and CDR2 from the germline V gene are SEHNR and FQNEAQ (reference sequence). The CDR3 consists of 13 residues. CDR3 bases: TGTGCCAGCAGCACGACGCAACCCTACGAGCAGTACTTC. Amino acids: CASSTTQPYEQYF. Complete variable domain (other parts from reference TRBV7-9 and TRBJ2-7): DTGVSQNPRHKITKRGQNVTFRCDPISEHNRLYWYRQTLGQGPEFLTYFQNEAQLEKSRLLSDRFSAERPKGSFSTLEIQRTEQGDSAMYLCASSTTQPYEQYFGPGTRLTVT.

Only a few counts were recorded for this clonotype. The chain employs TRBV3-1 and TRBJ2-1; 15 nucleotides match TRBD2. V trimming: 3 bases; J trimming: 3 bases; junction bases outside the gene matches: 15. This CDR3 is 21 amino acids long. CDR1 is LGHDT, CDR2 YNNKEL, per germline (reference sequence). The CDR3 DNA reads TGTGCCAGCAGCCAGATCTCTTTTGGGACTAGCGGGGGGAGATTCTACAATGAGCAGTTCTTC. It codes for CASSQISFGTSGGRFYNEQFF.

The rearrangement uses TRBV7-6 and TRBJ2-7; TRBD1 is a possible D gene (6 bases). This CDR3 contains 14 residues. The V gene lost 5 bases and the J gene lost 2 bases, with 13 bases spanning the gap. Germline-derived CDR1 and CDR2 are SGHVS and FNYEAQ. The CDR3 region is CASSRTGSPYEQYF. CDR3 DNA sequence: TGTGCCAGCAGCCGAACAGGGTCCCCCTACGAGCAGTACTTC.

The chain couples TRBV7-9 to TRBJ2-1, with unresolved D. V lost 5 bases, J lost 10 bases, and 15 bases lay in between. CDR1 and CDR2 (germline): SEHNR, FQNEAQ (reference sequence). The CDR3 has 13 amino acids. In nucleotides, the CDR3 is TGTGCCAGCAGCCAAATCATAATGGGGGAGCAGTTCTTC. This sequence encodes CASSQIIMGEQFF.

CDR3 sequence (DNA): TGCAGTGCTAGTAGGCCACAGGGGGTTGGTCAGCCCCAGCATTTT. This encodes CSASRPQGVGQPQHF. The rearrangement links TRBV20-1 to TRBJ1-5; TRBD1 matches at 8 bases. Germline V gene lookup returns CDR1 DFQATT and CDR2 SNEGSKA (reference sequence). The CDR3 consists of 15 residues. After removal of 3 bases from V and 6 bases from J, the junction contained 10 bases not matched to a gene.

This chain connects TRBV7-2 to TRBJ2-1; tentative D call: TRBD1 (6 bases). The germline V gene encodes CDR1 SGHTA and CDR2 FQGNSA. The CDR3 is 16 residues long. The germline V and J ends were trimmed by 5 bases and 3 bases, with 17 bases remaining between them. The DNA for the CDR3 is TGTGCCAGCAGCCCCCTCGAAGGGGGACACTACAATGAGCAGTTCTTC. Protein sequence: CASSPLEGGHYNEQFF.

The J gene is TRBJ1-5, the V gene TRBV12-3 or TRBV12-4; 8 bases fit TRBD1. The CDR3 runs 16 residues. V was pared by 6 bases and J by 4 bases, with 11 bases of the junction left unmatched. This chain's CDR3 is CASRKGTGAYNQPQHF. Here the CDR3 DNA reads TGTGCCAGCAGAAAAGGGACAGGAGCATATAATCAGCCCCAGCATTTT.

The gene calls are TRBV11-2 and TRBJ2-4, with D possibly being TRBD2 (6 bases). Germline V lookup: CDR1 SGHAT, CDR2 FQNNGV. Trimming took 1 base from V and 11 from J, leaving 18 bases between them. The CDR3 runs to 15 residues. The CDR3 reads CASSLVTAIGGLQYF. Here the CDR3 DNA reads TGTGCCAGCAGCTTAGTTACTGCGATAGGAGGGCTTCAGTACTTC.

This sequence joins TRBV7-2 and TRBJ1-2; no clear D. Germline values: CDR1 SGHTA, CDR2 FQGNSA. The V end was cut by 1 base, the J end by 4 bases, with 16 bases between. The CDR3 is 16 amino acids. CDR3 amino acids: CASSLGPGGQSYGYTF. DNA of the CDR3: TGTGCCAGCAGCTTAGGCCCCGGAGGGCAAAGCTATGGCTACACCTTC. Combining the CDR3 with reference TRBV7-2 and TRBJ1-2 gives the whole variable domain GAGVSQSPSNKVTEKGKDVELRCDPISGHTALYWYRQSLGQGLEFLIYFQGNSAPDKSGLPSDRFSAERTGGSVSTLTIQRTQQEDSAVYLCASSLGPGGQSYGYTFGSGTRLTVV.

The chain links TRBV12-3 or TRBV12-4 to TRBJ1-1, with unresolved D. The germline V and J ends were trimmed by 1 base and 6 bases, with 9 bases remaining between them. The CDR3 length is 13 residues. The CDR3 reads CASSLVGGPEAFF. CDR3 nucleotide sequence: TGTGCCAGCAGTTTAGTTGGAGGGCCTGAAGCTTTCTTT.

This chain connects TRBV20-1 to TRBJ1-2, with TRBD1 matching 11 bases. Germline-derived CDR1 and CDR2 are DFQATT and SNEGSKA (reference sequence). V was pared by 3 bases and J by 8 bases, with 8 bases of the junction left unmatched. CDR3 size: 14 residues. CDR3 nucleotides: TGCAGTGCTAGGGGTGGACAGGGGGCGCGAGGCTACACCTTC. It yields the protein CSARGGQGARGYTF.

This clonotype was detected a few times. The gene calls are TRBV6-1 and TRBJ1-5, with TRBD1 matching over 12 bases. The CDR3 length is 19 residues. The V gene end was trimmed by 7 bases and the J gene end by 1 base; junction bases not matched to a gene: 14. Germline V gene data show CDR1 as MNHNS and CDR2 as SASEGT. The CDR3 loop is CASTQVTGQGARSNQPQHF. CDR3 in DNA: TGTGCCAGCACCCAAGTCACGGGACAGGGGGCGAGGAGCAATCAGCCCCAGCATTTT.

This chain uses TRBV9 with TRBJ2-3, with no clear D. V was clipped by 6 bases and J by 5 bases, with 16 bases between them. CDR3 length equals 14 residues. In germline, CDR1 is SGDLS, CDR2 YYNGEE. CDR3 residues: CASTTSTSVDTQYF. The CDR3 DNA reads TGTGCCAGCACCACTTCCACTTCGGTAGATACGCAGTATTTT.